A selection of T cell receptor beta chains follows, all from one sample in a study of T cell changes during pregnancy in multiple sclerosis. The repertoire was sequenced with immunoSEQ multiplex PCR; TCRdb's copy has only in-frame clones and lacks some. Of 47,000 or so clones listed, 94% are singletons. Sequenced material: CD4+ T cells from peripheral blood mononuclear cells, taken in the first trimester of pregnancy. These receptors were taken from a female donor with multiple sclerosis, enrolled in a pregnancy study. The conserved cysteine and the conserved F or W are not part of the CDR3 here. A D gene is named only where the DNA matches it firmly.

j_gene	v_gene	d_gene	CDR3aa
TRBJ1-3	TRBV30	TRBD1	ASSGTGSSGNTIY
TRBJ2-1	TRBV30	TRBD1	AWSFDRAPSSYNEQF
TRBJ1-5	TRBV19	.	ASSYQGTAQVGNQPQH
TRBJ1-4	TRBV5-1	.	ASRDFGQINEKLF
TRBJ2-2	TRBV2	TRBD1	AATGGVNTGELF
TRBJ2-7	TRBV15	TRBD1	ASQRDRGSYEQY
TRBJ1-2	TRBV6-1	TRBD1	ASRGQGATNYGYT
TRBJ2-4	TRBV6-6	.	ASSLADKNIQY
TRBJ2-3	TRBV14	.	ASSHKGRASGTDTQY
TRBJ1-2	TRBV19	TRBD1	ASSQGTGFYT
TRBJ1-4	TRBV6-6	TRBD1	ASRRDRGSNEKLF
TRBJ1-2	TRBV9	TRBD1	ASSVGTGNYGYT
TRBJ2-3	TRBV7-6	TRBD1	ASTLIPDRVGTDTQY
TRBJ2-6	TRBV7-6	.	ASSLVRGSGANVLT
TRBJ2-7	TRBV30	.	AWSLQGSYEQY
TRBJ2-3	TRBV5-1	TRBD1	ASSIRTGDTQY
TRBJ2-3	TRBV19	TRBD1	ASRLLFQGADTQY
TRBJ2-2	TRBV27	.	ASSSRGAGTGELF
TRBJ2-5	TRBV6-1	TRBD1	ASSGPVQGETQY
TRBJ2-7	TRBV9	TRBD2	ASSVGPSGEYEQY
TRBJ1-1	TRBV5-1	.	ASSLAGGLRNTEAF
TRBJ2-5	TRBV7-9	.	ASSRNRVGQETQY
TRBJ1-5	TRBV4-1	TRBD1	ASSPSAGGIQPQH
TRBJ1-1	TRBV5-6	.	ASNSAGWGWENTEAF
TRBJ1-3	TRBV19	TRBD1	ASSDRLSGNTIY
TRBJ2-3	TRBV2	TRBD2	ASRGRSGGAFTDTQY
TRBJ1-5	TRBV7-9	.	ASSLAEVSNQPQH
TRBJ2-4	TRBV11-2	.	ASSLGRENIQY
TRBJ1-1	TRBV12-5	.	ASGLGQYNTEAF
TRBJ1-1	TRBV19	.	ASSIEAGNTEAF
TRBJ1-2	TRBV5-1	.	ASSPAGTLVGGYT
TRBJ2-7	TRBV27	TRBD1	ASSRTGSEEQY
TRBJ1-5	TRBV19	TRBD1	ASRRDRANNQPQH
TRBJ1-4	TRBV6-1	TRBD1	AASRGNNEKLF
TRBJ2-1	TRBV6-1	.	ASSETGGSSYNEQF
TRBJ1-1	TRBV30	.	AWSGGPISNTEAF
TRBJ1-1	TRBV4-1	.	ASSQGRIHPEAF
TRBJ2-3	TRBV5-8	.	ASSSGGRTDTQY
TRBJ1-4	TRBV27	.	ASSLRSTNEKLF
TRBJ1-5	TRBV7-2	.	ASSLRYSNQPQH
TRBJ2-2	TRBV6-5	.	ASTPTDTGELF
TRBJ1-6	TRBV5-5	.	ASSLLISYSPLH
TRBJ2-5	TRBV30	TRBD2	AWSSLRTSGGQETQY
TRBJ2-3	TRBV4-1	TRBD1	ASSQDQGGTDTQY
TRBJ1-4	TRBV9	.	ASSVAQTNEKLF
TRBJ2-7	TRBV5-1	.	ASSLYYEQY
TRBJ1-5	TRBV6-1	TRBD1	ASSGGTGMLNQPQH
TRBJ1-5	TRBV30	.	AWSVGREYQPQH
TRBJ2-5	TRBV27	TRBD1	ASSLGTGLETQY
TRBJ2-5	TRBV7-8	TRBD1	ASSLVRTGVVRQETQY
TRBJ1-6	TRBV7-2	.	ASTSGGTGSPLH
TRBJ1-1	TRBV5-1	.	ASSLTGYGTEAF
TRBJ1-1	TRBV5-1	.	ASSRLMNTEAF